These 24 T cell receptor beta chains share one sample of origin, sequenced in a study of Ad26.COV2.S vaccination and SARS-CoV-2 variants. Treatment meaning: over 15 received Ad26.COV2.S at low or high dose, single or two shots; several received placebo; per-sample allocation not given. Samples were taken on day 63 after the first vaccine or placebo injection. Clones were read by immunoSEQ multiplex PCR, and TCRdb kept only the in-frame ones, dropping some. There are about 350,000 clones in the sample; roughly 90% occur only once, and 5% lies in the top ten. This specimen consisted of peripheral blood, obtained in a trial of Ad26.COV2.S vaccine versus placebo. These receptor sequences come from a person between 18 and 65 years old who received the Ad26.COV2.S COVID-19 vaccine or a placebo.

J is TRBJ2-5 and V is TRBV5-1; the D is unclear. The CDR3 runs 11 residues. CDR1 is SGHRS, CDR2 YFSETQ, per germline. V was clipped by 3 bases and J by 8 bases, with 8 bases between them. The CDR3 is CASSSVDTQYF. The CDR3 bases are TGCGCCAGCAGCTCCGTAGACACCCAGTACTTC.

The rearrangement joins TRBV11-2 to TRBJ1-2; no clear D gene. This CDR3 is 11 amino acids long. CDR1 is SGHAT, CDR2 FQNNGV, per germline. The V end lost 8 bases, the J end lost 4 bases, and 8 bases lay between the germline ends. The CDR3 sequence: CASGRTYGYTF. CDR3 sequence (DNA): TGTGCCAGCGGGCGGACCTATGGCTACACCTTC.

On this clone: Other nucleotide sequences in the sample specify the same CDR3. The chain is built from TRBV19 and TRBJ1-5, with D hard to call. Trimming stripped 3 bases from V and 5 bases from J, with 8 bases between. The germline V gene has CDR1 LNHDA and CDR2 SQIVND (reference sequence). This CDR3 comprises 13 residues. In DNA form, the CDR3 reads TGTGCCAGTAGTATCCAACGGGATCAGCCCCAGCATTTT. Protein sequence: CASSIQRDQPQHF.

V gene TRBV18 combines with J gene TRBJ2-1; 7 bases are shared with TRBD1. The J segment lost 15 bases and the V segment lost 6 bases, leaving 8 bases of the junction unmatched. The CDR3 consists of 11 residues. CDR1 is KGHSH, CDR2 LQKENI, per germline. CDR3 nucleotides: TGTGCCAGCTCCGAACAGGGGCCAGGGTTCTTC. It yields the protein CASSEQGPGFF. Variable domain in full (rest from reference TRBV18 and TRBJ2-1): NAGVMQNPRHLVRRRGQEARLRCSPMKGHSHVYWYRQLPEEGLKFMVYLQKENIIDESGMPKERFSAEFPKEGPSILRIQQVVRGDSAAYFCASSEQGPGFFGPGTRLTVL.

The chain carries TRBV6-7 and TRBJ2-1; 7 bases are shared with TRBD1. TRBV6-7 is flagged as an ORF with uncertain function. This CDR3 is built from 18 residues. V lost 0 bases to trimming and J lost 5 bases; unmatched junction nucleotides: 13. For the CDR3, the DNA is TGTGCCAGCAGTTACTCGAAGTCTGCGGCAGGGGGTGACAATGAGCAGTTCTTC. The encoded protein is CASSYSKSAAGGDNEQFF.

The chain is built from TRBV15 and TRBJ2-1; D perhaps matches TRBD2 (6 bases). Germline V lookup: CDR1 LNHNV, CDR2 YYDKDF (reference sequence). The CDR3 consists of 16 residues. Trimming removed 1 base from V and 0 bases from J, with 10 bases in between. The CDR3 region is CATSRGAGSSYNEQFF. In DNA form, the CDR3 reads TGTGCCACCAGCAGAGGAGCGGGCAGCTCCTACAATGAGCAGTTCTTC.

The rearrangement joins TRBV3-1 (or the pseudogene TRBV3-2) to TRBJ2-5, with 10 bases aligning to TRBD2. Germline CDR1 LGHDT, CDR2 YNNKEL (reference sequence). V shed 0 bases, J shed 4 bases, and the junction held 5 bases outside the gene matches. This CDR3 comprises 16 residues. CDR3 amino acids: CASSQDGASGRETQYF. The DNA for the CDR3 is TGTGCCAGCAGCCAAGATGGAGCTAGCGGGAGAGAGACCCAGTACTTC.

V gene TRBV5-1 combines with J gene TRBJ2-7; D is ambiguous. Trimming took 4 bases from V and 6 from J, leaving 17 bases between them. CDR1 is SGHRS and CDR2 is YFSETQ in the germline V gene. The CDR3 is made up of 14 amino acids. CDR3 sequence reads: CASSPSGETGEQYF. The CDR3 region has the DNA TGCGCCAGCAGCCCGAGTGGGGAAACCGGCGAGCAGTACTTC.

The genes are TRBV18 and TRBJ2-1; D is ambiguous. In germline, CDR1 is KGHSH, CDR2 LQKENI. The V and J ends lost 3 bases and 0 bases respectively, with 9 bases between them. The CDR3 length is 15 residues. DNA for the CDR3: TGTGCCAGCTCACCCGTAAAAAGCTCCTACAATGAGCAGTTCTTC. Translation: CASSPVKSSYNEQFF. Based on the CDR3 plus reference TRBV18 and TRBJ2-1, the full variable domain is NAGVMQNPRHLVRRRGQEARLRCSPMKGHSHVYWYRQLPEEGLKFMVYLQKENIIDESGMPKERFSAEFPKEGPSILRIQQVVRGDSAAYFCASSPVKSSYNEQFFGPGTRLTVL.

The CDR3 sequence: CASSHTLAGGPSYNEQFF. The CDR3 nucleotides are TGCGCCAGCAGCCACACCCTAGCGGGGGGACCCTCCTACAATGAGCAGTTCTTC. This chain uses TRBV4-1 with TRBJ2-1, with TRBD2 matching 11 bases. Germline CDR1 is MGHRA and CDR2 is YSYEKL. Unmatched junction bases numbered 7, after V lost 3 bases and J lost 0 bases. The CDR3 length is 18 residues.

This clone was recorded only once. The chain uses TRBV7-2 and TRBJ1-5, with unresolved D. Per the germline V gene, CDR1 is SGHTA and CDR2 is FQGNSA. This CDR3 is built from 12 residues. The V end was cut by 3 bases, the J end by 5 bases, with 5 bases between. The CDR3, as DNA: TGTGCCAGCAGCTTCGGGGATCAGCCCCAGCATTTT. As protein: CASSFGDQPQHF.

The chain recombines TRBV5-4 with TRBJ2-2; the match to TRBD1 covers 9 bases. Germline V lookup: CDR1 SGHNT, CDR2 YYREEE (reference sequence). V was clipped by 5 bases and J by 5 bases; unmatched bases: 7. This CDR3 comprises 15 residues. CDR3 sequence reads: CASRQQGAGTGELFF. DNA of the CDR3: TGTGCCAGCAGACAACAGGGGGCGGGAACCGGGGAGCTGTTTTTT.

The chain couples TRBV10-1 to TRBJ2-2; D might be TRBD2 (6 bases). CDR1 is WNHNN, CDR2 SYGVQD, per germline (reference sequence). This CDR3 is built from 16 residues. Between the trimmed V and J ends, which lost 7 bases and 2 bases, there was a span of 17 bases. The CDR3 is CASKWTGLLNTGELFF. The DNA for the CDR3 is TGCGCCAGCAAGTGGACGGGACTTCTCAACACCGGGGAGCTGTTTTTT.

V and J are TRBV27 and TRBJ2-1, with TRBD1 matching 7 bases. Losses at the gene ends were 3 bases for V and 0 bases for J; bases not matched to a gene: 5. From germline, CDR1 is MNHEY and CDR2 SMNVEV (reference sequence). This CDR3 is 16 amino acids long. The CDR3 coding sequence is TGTGCCAGCAGTTTTAGGGGGCCGAGCTCCTACAATGAGCAGTTCTTC. The encoded protein is CASSFRGPSSYNEQFF.

The gene calls are TRBV27 and TRBJ2-5; TRBD2 might be the D (6 bases). The CDR3 contains 15 residues. Germline assignment: CDR1 MNHEY and CDR2 SMNVEV (reference sequence). The V end was cut by 3 bases, the J end by 4 bases, with 15 bases between. Here the CDR3 reads CASSFAGLGRETQYF. DNA for the CDR3: TGTGCCAGCAGTTTTGCGGGGCTGGGAAGAGAGACCCAGTACTTC.

The chain recombines TRBV27 with TRBJ2-1; 7 positions agree with TRBD1. The trim removed 2 bases at V and 7 bases at J, leaving 8 bases unmatched. Germline V gene sequence: CDR1 MNHEY, CDR2 SMNVEV (reference sequence). The CDR3 has 15 amino acids. CDR3 sequence reads: CASSLVGQVLNEQFF. CDR3 DNA sequence: TGTGCCAGCAGTTTAGTTGGACAGGTGCTGAATGAGCAGTTCTTC.

This chain joins TRBV19 and TRBJ1-5; D unclear. The germline gives CDR1 LNHDA, CDR2 SQIVND (reference sequence). V dropped 11 bases and J dropped 3 bases, with 14 bases sitting between them. The length of the CDR3 is 13 residues. The CDR3 DNA reads TGTGCCTGCCAGGACGGAGCCAATCAGCCCCAGCATTTT. It is translated as CACQDGANQPQHF.

V usage is TRBV19 and J usage is TRBJ1-3; TRBD1 is a possible D gene (5 bases). The CDR3 is 15 residues long. V was shortened by 7 bases and J by 3 bases, with 16 bases between the two germline ends. Germline V CDR1 and CDR2: LNHDA, SQIVND (reference sequence). CDR3 sequence reads: CASTRGGEGGNTIYF. CDR3 sequence (DNA): TGTGCCAGTACCCGGGGAGGGGAAGGTGGAAACACCATATATTTT.

The chain employs TRBV2 and TRBJ1-2, with D possibly TRBD1 on 6 matching bases. Germline CDR1 SNHLY, CDR2 FYNNEI. The CDR3 has 13 amino acids. Trimming cost V 10 bases and J 1 base, with 13 bases left between them. The CDR3 spells CATTGNINYGYTF. The DNA of the CDR3 is TGTGCCACAACAGGGAACATTAACTATGGCTACACCTTC.

The DNA of the CDR3 is TGTGCCACCAGCAGAGAAGCGGGAAGAGCCAAAAACATTCAGTACTTC. This translates into CATSREAGRAKNIQYF. V gene TRBV15 combines with J gene TRBJ2-4; 7 bases map to TRBD2. J lost 0 bases, V lost 0 bases, and 2 bases had no gene match. The CDR3 is 16 amino acids. CDR1 and CDR2 from the germline V gene are LNHNV and YYDKDF (reference sequence).

The chain combines TRBV2 with TRBJ1-5; no clear D gene. CDR1 is SNHLY and CDR2 is FYNNEI in the germline V gene. There are 17 residues in the CDR3. V lost 3 bases and J lost 3, with 18 bases in between. CDR3 nucleotides: TGTGCCAGCAGTGATTTTAAGGGAGGTCGTCCCAATCAGCCCCAGCATTTT. Translating it yields CASSDFKGGRPNQPQHF.

The rearrangement uses TRBV11-3 and TRBJ2-7, with a weak D call TRBD1 (5 bases). Germline V gene data show CDR1 as SGHNT and CDR2 as YENEEA. The CDR3 length is 13 residues. V lost 1 base and J 5 bases, leaving 9 bases between the germline ends. The chain's CDR3 is CASSLGAGNEQYF. The CDR3 DNA sequence: TGTGCCAGCAGCTTAGGCGCAGGGAACGAGCAGTACTTC.

For this clone: At the DNA level, this CDR3 is encoded by other sequences in the same sample as well. This chain uses TRBV30 with TRBJ2-7; the D is unclear. This CDR3 comprises 12 residues. V lost 0 bases to trimming and J lost 1 base, with 4 bases between them. Looked up from germline, CDR1 is GTSNPN and CDR2 is SVGIG (reference sequence). The CDR3 sequence: CAWSVRSYEQYF. CDR3 nucleotide sequence: TGTGCCTGGAGTGTACGATCCTACGAGCAGTACTTC.

Only a few counts were recorded for this clone. This chain links TRBV30 with TRBJ1-4; D is unresolved. The germline V gene encodes CDR1 GTSNPN and CDR2 SVGIG (reference sequence). V dropped 2 bases and J dropped 4 bases, with 11 bases sitting between them. The CDR3 has 14 residues. CDR3 bases: TGTGCCTGGAGTAACGGACGATTTAATGAAAAACTGTTTTTT. Amino acid sequence: CAWSNGRFNEKLFF.